The 13 T cell receptor beta chains below come from one sample, sequenced in a study of T cells after yellow fever vaccination. TCRdb re-called the 5' RACE reads through MiXCR, storing one row per CDR3 protein. Here the sample spans approximately 550,000 distinct CDR3 sequences, around an eighth being singletons. The source material was PBMCs, sampled on the day of the yellow fever booster vaccination. The receptors derive from a man younger than 45 who received the YFV17D yellow fever vaccine.

The chain links TRBV29-1 to TRBJ2-7; 9 bases map to TRBD1. The trim removed 7 bases at V and 7 bases at J, leaving 5 bases unmatched. Germline V gene lookup returns CDR1 SQVTM and CDR2 ANQGSEA. The CDR3 extends over 11 amino acids. CDR3 amino acids: CSASGTGEQYF. CDR3 sequence (DNA): TGCAGCGCCTCCGGGACAGGGGAGCAGTACTTC.

This clonotype has more than one count but fewer than ten. The V and J genes are TRBV15 and TRBJ2-5; D might be TRBD1 or TRBD2, each matching 5 bases. This CDR3 has 15 residues. Germline V gene data show CDR1 as LNHNV and CDR2 as YYDKDF (reference sequence). V was clipped by 0 bases and J by 2 bases, with 10 bases between them. CDR3: CATSRDGTAQETQYF. Here the CDR3 DNA reads TGTGCCACCAGCAGAGATGGGACGGCACAAGAGACCCAGTACTTC.

This clonotype was seen only a few times. This rearrangement joins TRBV7-2 to TRBJ2-7; D is perhaps TRBD1 (6 bases). Trimming pared 4 bases from V and 9 bases from J, leaving 19 bases between. The germline gives CDR1 SGHTA, CDR2 FQGNSA. CDR3 size: 14 residues. CDR3 sequence (DNA): TGTGCCAGCAGCTCGGGACACCCAGACCCGCGGCAGTACTTC. Translating gives CASSSGHPDPRQYF. The entire variable domain, with the rest obtained from reference TRBV7-2 and TRBJ2-7, is as follows: GAGVSQSPSNKVTEKGKDVELRCDPISGHTALYWYRQSLGQGLEFLIYFQGNSAPDKSGLPSDRFSAERTGGSVSTLTIQRTQQEDSAVYLCASSSGHPDPRQYFGPGTRLTVT.

This clonotype was detected only a few times. The CDR3 DNA follows: TGTGCCAGCAAAAGGGGGGGGGGAGAGACCCAGTACTTC. Encoded protein: CASKRGGGETQYF. V gene TRBV7-2 combines with J gene TRBJ2-5; a possible D gene is TRBD2 (7 bases). Germline loops: CDR1 SGHTA, CDR2 FQGNSA. The CDR3 covers 13 residues. V lost 7 bases, J lost 4 bases, and 13 bases lay in between.

The table lists this clonotype with a few counts. The chain recombines TRBV20-1 with TRBJ2-5, with no clear D. Trimming took off 5 bases at V and 4 bases at J, with 8 bases between the two ends. CDR3 length: 11 residues. Germline lookup yields CDR1 DFQATT and CDR2 SNEGSKA (reference sequence). The CDR3 loop is CSAPLSETQYF. CDR3 DNA sequence: TGCAGTGCTCCACTTTCAGAGACCCAGTACTTC.

The sample holds a few counts of this clonotype. CDR3 region: CSAIGDRGLEQYF. The CDR3 region has the DNA TGCAGTGCTATAGGGGACAGGGGGCTTGAGCAGTACTTC. This chain uses TRBV20-1 with TRBJ2-7; TRBD1 matches at 12 bases. This CDR3 contains 13 residues. The J segment lost 7 bases and the V segment lost 4 bases, leaving 5 bases of the junction unmatched. Looked up from germline, CDR1 is DFQATT and CDR2 is SNEGSKA (reference sequence).

This clonotype was detected only a few times. The chain couples TRBV29-1 to TRBJ2-3; the match to TRBD2 covers 9 bases. This CDR3 is built from 14 residues. From germline, CDR1 is SQVTM and CDR2 ANQGSEA. J gave up 2 bases and V 7 bases, and 7 bases lay outside the gene matches. For the CDR3, the DNA is TGCAGCGGTGCTAGCGGGACATCCACAGATACGCAGTATTTT. Translation gives CSGASGTSTDTQYF.

The genes are TRBV7-2 and TRBJ2-5, with a possible D match to TRBD2 (5 bases). The germline V and J ends were trimmed by 3 bases and 3 bases, with 8 bases remaining between them. Germline V gives CDR1 SGHTA, CDR2 FQGNSA. CDR3 length: 13 residues. This chain's CDR3 is CASSFPLEETQYF. The CDR3 DNA reads as TGTGCCAGCAGCTTCCCACTAGAAGAGACCCAGTACTTC. The full variable domain, its missing parts supplied by reference TRBV7-2 and TRBJ2-5, is GAGVSQSPSNKVTEKGKDVELRCDPISGHTALYWYRQSLGQGLEFLIYFQGNSAPDKSGLPSDRFSAERTGGSVSTLTIQRTQQEDSAVYLCASSFPLEETQYFGPGTRLLVL.

This clonotype was seen more than once but under ten times. The chain employs TRBV5-1 and TRBJ2-7, with 10 bases matching TRBD1. Unmatched junction bases numbered 9, after V lost 0 bases and J lost 6 bases. From germline, CDR1 is SGHRS and CDR2 YFSETQ. This CDR3 spans 16 amino acids. The CDR3 nucleotides are TGCGCCAGCAGCTTGGCTGCGGGACAGGGGTTTGTCGAGCAGTACTTC. Its translation: CASSLAAGQGFVEQYF.

The J gene is TRBJ1-6, the V gene TRBV6-1, with D uncertain. Trimming stripped 6 bases from V and 7 bases from J, with 13 bases between. The CDR3 runs 14 residues. CDR1 is MNHNS, CDR2 SASEGT, per germline. CDR3 DNA: TGTGCCAGCAGGCCCGGGCCTACCAATTCACCCCTCCACTTT. The encoded protein is CASRPGPTNSPLHF.

This clonotype was recorded a few times. V and J are TRBV19 and TRBJ1-1; 7 bases map to TRBD1. J gave up 5 bases and V 0 bases, and 9 bases lay outside the gene matches. Germline-derived CDR1 and CDR2 are LNHDA and SQIVND (reference sequence). The CDR3 sequence is 16 residues long. The CDR3 DNA reads as TGTGCCAGTAGTATAGAAGACAGGGTCGGAATAACTGAAGCTTTCTTT. Its protein is CASSIEDRVGITEAFF.

The chain is built from TRBV20-1 and TRBJ2-3; the D gene is possibly TRBD2 (6 bases). V lost 3 bases to trimming and J lost 5 bases, with 18 bases between them. The CDR3 totals 15 residues. Germline V gene lookup returns CDR1 DFQATT and CDR2 SNEGSKA (reference sequence). CDR3 DNA sequence: TGCAGTGCTAGCGTAGCGGAAAGAGGGGAAGATACGCAGTATTTT. This gives the protein CSASVAERGEDTQYF.

The chain recombines TRBV20-1 with TRBJ2-5; D is possibly TRBD2 (6 bases). Germline assignment: CDR1 DFQATT and CDR2 SNEGSKA (reference sequence). The V and J ends lost 1 base and 7 bases respectively, with 13 bases between them. The CDR3 is made up of 13 amino acids. In DNA form, the CDR3 reads TGCAGTGCTAGAGGGGAAGGGGAGGCGACCCAGTACTTC. The encoded protein is CSARGEGEATQYF.